This TCR beta chain stems from a study of technical replicates of blood from a handful of donors. Assay: immunoSEQ multiplex PCR; the TCRdb copy retains only in-frame clones and omits some. The profile shows around 81,000 clones, about 94% of them singletons. CDR1 and CDR2 (germline): SSHAT, FNYEAQ (reference sequence). The CDR3 sequence is 14 residues long. Germline trimming cut 5 bases from V and 7 bases from J; bases unmatched to any gene: 8. Sequencing used T cells isolated from PBMCs. The rearrangement links TRBV7-7 to TRBJ2-1; 7 bases align to TRBD2. This sequence was found in a human donor in good health. In DNA, the CDR3 is TGTGCCAGCAGCCATGGGGGGAGGGAGAATGAGCAGTTCTTC. It translates to CASSHGGRENEQFF.